The 32 T cell receptor beta chains in this list originate from one sample, sequenced in a study of memory CD4+ T cells and cytomegalovirus serostatus. The data were produced by immunoSEQ multiplex PCR, yet TCRdb's version contains in-frame clones alone and is incomplete. The sample lists about 92,000 clones, over 70% occurring once. The sort gate was single viable CD3+CD4+CD8-CD45RO+ cells for memory CD4+ T cells. The sample comprised memory CD4+ T cells from blood. All receptors derive from an adult in good health and CMV-seropositive.

J is TRBJ1-1 and V is TRBV7-9; 7 bases fit TRBD1. The CDR3 is 14 amino acids. From germline, CDR1 is SEHNR and CDR2 FQNEAQ (reference sequence). Written as DNA, the CDR3 is TGTGCGACGACCCGGGGACAGTTGAACACTGAAGCTTTCTTT. This encodes CATTRGQLNTEAFF.

The CDR3 loop reads CASSLTSGRNSNEQFF. The CDR3 DNA reads TGTGCCAGCTCTTTGACTAGCGGGAGAAATTCCAATGAGCAGTTCTTC. The genes are TRBV2 and TRBJ2-1, with 12 bases fitting TRBD2. Looked up from germline, CDR1 is SNHLY and CDR2 is FYNNEI. V shed 8 bases and J 6 bases; nucleotides not matched to a gene: 11. CDR3 length: 16 amino acids.

This clone was seen just once. The chain couples TRBV5-1 to TRBJ1-2; 8 bases fit TRBD1. The CDR3 has 14 amino acids. CDR1 is SGHRS, CDR2 YFSETQ, per germline. The V and J ends lost 4 bases and 6 bases, in that order; junction bases with no gene match: 8. This CDR3 reads CASSPQGGADGYTF. The CDR3 DNA is TGCGCCAGCAGCCCACAGGGGGGTGCCGATGGCTACACCTTC.

The chain joins TRBV18 to TRBJ1-2; 8 bases match TRBD1. CDR1 and CDR2 from the germline V gene are KGHSH and LQKENI. J gave up 5 bases and V 3 bases, and 5 bases lay outside the gene matches. The CDR3 is 14 amino acids. CDR3: CASSPPGTGYGYTF. The CDR3 coding sequence is TGTGCCAGCTCACCTCCCGGGACAGGATATGGCTACACCTTC. The full variable domain, completed using reference TRBV18 and TRBJ1-2, is NAGVMQNPRHLVRRRGQEARLRCSPMKGHSHVYWYRQLPEEGLKFMVYLQKENIIDESGMPKERFSAEFPKEGPSILRIQQVVRGDSAAYFCASSPPGTGYGYTFGSGTRLTVV.

V is TRBV5-1 and J is TRBJ1-2; D may be TRBD1 (5 bases). Deletions cut 0 bases from V and 3 bases from J, with 6 bases between. The CDR3 runs 13 residues. Germline lookup yields CDR1 SGHRS and CDR2 YFSETQ. CDR3: CASSLGGDYGYTF. As DNA, the CDR3 is TGCGCCAGCAGCTTGGGGGGCGACTATGGCTACACCTTC.

The chain couples TRBV15 to TRBJ1-5; no firm D call. Trimming stripped 0 bases from V and 2 bases from J, with 14 bases between. Germline assignment: CDR1 LNHNV and CDR2 YYDKDF (reference sequence). The CDR3 consists of 17 residues. CDR3 region: CATSRDDWASGNQPQHF. The DNA for the CDR3 is TGTGCCACCAGCAGAGATGATTGGGCCTCAGGCAATCAGCCCCAGCATTTT.

This clone was picked up a small number of times. The CDR3 loop reads CASSLDWTVAYEQYF. Here the CDR3 DNA reads TGTGCCAGCAGCTTAGATTGGACCGTTGCCTACGAGCAGTACTTC. The V call is TRBV11-3, the J call TRBJ2-7; D remains ambiguous. CDR1 is SGHNT, CDR2 YENEEA, per germline. The CDR3 totals 15 residues. Between the trimmed V and J ends, which lost 0 bases and 2 bases, there was a span of 11 bases.

This clone came up a few times. The chain joins TRBV5-6 to TRBJ2-4; 11 bases map to TRBD1. The CDR3 covers 12 residues. Germline trimming cut 9 bases from V and 9 bases from J; bases unmatched to any gene: 5. Looked up from germline, CDR1 is SGHDT and CDR2 is YYEEEE. CDR3 region: CATGQGVGIQYF. DNA for the CDR3: TGTGCCACGGGACAGGGGGTTGGCATTCAGTACTTC.

The chain combines TRBV28 with TRBJ1-2; D perhaps matches TRBD1 (6 bases). The CDR3 covers 12 residues. Germline V gives CDR1 MDHEN, CDR2 SYDVKM. Trimming left V 7 bases short and J 5 bases short, with 11 bases between. The CDR3 is CASTRQGYGYTF. The CDR3 nucleotides read TGTGCCAGCACCCGTCAGGGGTATGGCTACACCTTC.

This chain connects TRBV5-6 to TRBJ1-1, with unresolved D. Trimming removed 0 bases at V and 1 base at J, with 10 bases between. CDR3 size: 15 residues. Germline V gene data show CDR1 as SGHDT and CDR2 as YYEEEE. CDR3 amino acids: CASSLGLGGNTEAFF. CDR3 sequence (DNA): TGTGCCAGCAGCTTGGGACTTGGCGGGAACACTGAAGCTTTCTTT.

The chain links TRBV7-8 to TRBJ1-1, with D maybe TRBD1 (6 bases). Trimming took 6 bases from V and 0 from J, leaving 17 bases between them. CDR3 length: 16 residues. Germline V gene sequence: CDR1 SGHVS, CDR2 FQNEAQ. The CDR3, as DNA: TGTGCCAGCAGAGTCAGGGGTTTCGACATGAACACTGAAGCTTTCTTT. This translates into CASRVRGFDMNTEAFF.

The chain uses TRBV5-1 and TRBJ2-6; D is tentatively TRBD1 or TRBD2 (5 bases each). Trimming pared 4 bases from V and 0 bases from J, leaving 11 bases between. Germline V gives CDR1 SGHRS, CDR2 YFSETQ. This CDR3 spans 16 amino acids. CDR3 sequence reads: CASSRGRSSGANVLTF. The CDR3 DNA reads as TGCGCCAGCAGCCGGGGACGGAGCTCTGGGGCCAACGTCCTGACTTTC.

This sequence joins TRBV14 and TRBJ1-1, with D hard to call. Germline V gene data show CDR1 as SGHDN and CDR2 as FVKESK. The CDR3 is 14 amino acids. V shed 3 bases and J shed 1 base, with 9 bases lying between them. The CDR3 sequence: CASSQGHSNTEAFF. CDR3 bases: TGTGCCAGCAGCCAGGGCCACTCGAACACTGAAGCTTTCTTT.

V usage is TRBV5-1 and J usage is TRBJ1-2, with 12 nucleotides matching TRBD1. V lost 1 base and J lost 7; bases outside the gene matches: 5. In germline, CDR1 is SGHRS, CDR2 YFSETQ. The CDR3 is made up of 15 amino acids. The CDR3 loop is CASSLSGQGASGYTF. In nucleotides, the CDR3 is TGCGCCAGCAGCTTGTCGGGACAGGGGGCCTCTGGCTACACCTTC.

The chain joins TRBV2 to TRBJ1-5, with 8 bases aligning to TRBD1. The CDR3 totals 14 residues. Germline CDR1 SNHLY, CDR2 FYNNEI. The J segment lost 2 bases and the V segment lost 6 bases, leaving 3 bases of the junction unmatched. The CDR3 reads CASSLQGGNQPQHF. CDR3 DNA: TGTGCCAGCAGCTTACAGGGGGGCAATCAGCCCCAGCATTTT.

J is TRBJ2-3 and V is TRBV28; 8 nucleotides align to TRBD1. After removal of 3 bases from V and 7 bases from J, the junction contained 6 bases not matched to a gene. Germline V CDR1 and CDR2: MDHEN, SYDVKM. There are 14 residues in the CDR3. CDR3 region: CASSFPPGGHTQYF. CDR3 DNA sequence: TGTGCCAGCAGTTTTCCCCCAGGGGGCCATACGCAGTATTTT.

V is TRBV16 and J is TRBJ1-4; D gene ambiguous. V was clipped by 2 bases and J by 7 bases, with 17 bases between them. Per the germline V gene, CDR1 is KGHSY and CDR2 is FQNENV. This CDR3 spans 16 amino acids. The CDR3 nucleotides read TGTGCCAGCAGCCAAACCCAAGGCCGATTTGGTGAAAAACTGTTTTTT. Amino acids: CASSQTQGRFGEKLFF.

V gene TRBV7-2 combines with J gene TRBJ2-2; D may be TRBD1 (6 bases). Germline V gene data show CDR1 as SGHTA and CDR2 as FQGNSA. The ends were cut back, 3 bases at V and 6 bases at J, with 11 bases in the middle. The CDR3 extends over 14 amino acids. The CDR3, as DNA: TGTGCCAGCAGCTTCCAGGGGTGGTCCGGGGAGCTGTTTTTT. This codes for CASSFQGWSGELFF.

The chain carries TRBV12-2 and TRBJ1-5; no check of the table's D call, TRBD1, against the DNA was made. TRBV12-2 constitutes a pseudogene. The CDR3 runs 17 residues. This CDR3 reads CASRFELSAGINQPQHF. The DNA of the CDR3 is TGTGCAAGTCGCTTCGAGCTATCGGCAGGTATCAATCAGCCCCAGCATTTT.

The chain uses TRBV28 and TRBJ1-1, with TRBD1 matching 9 bases. The CDR3 spans 14 residues. V dropped 5 bases and J dropped 4; count of bases not matched to a gene: 5. Per the germline V gene, CDR1 is MDHEN and CDR2 is SYDVKM. The CDR3 protein is CASSLRDRVTEAFF. As DNA, the CDR3 is TGTGCCAGCAGTCTCAGGGACAGGGTCACTGAAGCTTTCTTT. Using reference TRBV28 and TRBJ1-1 for the parts outside the CDR3, the full variable domain is DVKVTQSSRYLVKRTGEKVFLECVQDMDHENMFWYRQDPGLGLRLIYFSYDVKMKEKGDIPEGYSVSREKKERFSLILESASTNQTSMYLCASSLRDRVTEAFFGQGTRLTVV.

Only one count was recorded for this clone. The chain joins TRBV6-1 to TRBJ1-2; D is uncertain. Deletions cut 5 bases from V and 2 bases from J, with 9 bases between. In germline, CDR1 is MNHNS, CDR2 SASEGT. The CDR3 extends over 13 amino acids. The CDR3 nucleotides are TGTGCCAGCAGTAAAGACAACAACTATGGCTACACCTTC. Translated: CASSKDNNYGYTF.

The chain carries TRBV18 and TRBJ1-2; D possibly corresponds to TRBD1 (6 bases). CDR1 and CDR2 (germline): KGHSH, LQKENI. Trimming shortened V by 2 bases and J by 4 bases, and 17 bases separated the two germline ends. The CDR3 runs 16 residues. CDR3 sequence (DNA): TGTGCCAGCTCACCAGCCGGGGGCGGGACCCTCTATGGCTACACCTTC. This encodes CASSPAGGGTLYGYTF.

The rearrangement joins TRBV5-1 to TRBJ1-4; no clear D. Per germline, CDR1 SGHRS and CDR2 YFSETQ. V lost 2 bases and J 0 bases, leaving 11 bases between the germline ends. CDR3 length equals 16 residues. The CDR3 region is CASSFGPGATNEKLFF. The CDR3, as DNA: TGCGCCAGCAGCTTTGGCCCCGGGGCAACTAATGAAAAACTGTTTTTT.

This clone was observed a few times. The V gene is TRBV7-2, the J gene TRBJ1-3; D remains ambiguous. Germline loops: CDR1 SGHTA, CDR2 FQGNSA. The CDR3 sequence is 14 residues long. The V gene lost 6 bases and the J gene lost 4 bases, with 13 bases spanning the gap. In DNA, the CDR3 is TGTGCCAGCAGATCCCCGTCCCGAGGAAACACCATATATTTT. Amino acids: CASRSPSRGNTIYF.

This chain's CDR3 is CASSEDLTAGANVLTF. CDR3 nucleotides: TGTGCCAGCAGTGAAGATTTGACTGCTGGGGCCAACGTCCTGACTTTC. This chain connects TRBV6-1 to TRBJ2-6; D unclear. V shed 1 base and J shed 2 bases, with 9 bases lying between them. This CDR3 has 16 amino acids. The germline gives CDR1 MNHNS, CDR2 SASEGT.

The chain links TRBV5-1 to TRBJ2-7; possibly TRBD2 for D (5 bases). Germline loops: CDR1 SGHRS, CDR2 YFSETQ. The V and J ends lost 0 bases and 6 bases respectively, with 19 bases between them. The CDR3 loop spans 16 amino acids. Here the CDR3 DNA reads TGCGCCAGCAGCTTGGACCCGGGGTTAAGACAAGGCGAGCAGTACTTC. It codes for CASSLDPGLRQGEQYF. The entire variable domain, with the rest obtained from reference TRBV5-1 and TRBJ2-7, is as follows: KAGVTQTPRYLIKTRGQQVTLSCSPISGHRSVSWYQQTPGQGLQFLFEYFSETQRNKGNFPGRFSGRQFSNSRSEMNVSTLELGDSALYLCASSLDPGLRQGEQYFGPGTRLTVT.

This chain's CDR3 is CASRGSQGRHSYEQYF. The CDR3 bases are TGTGCCAGCAGGGGGTCACAGGGTCGACACTCCTACGAGCAGTACTTC. The rearrangement uses TRBV28 and TRBJ2-7; D possibly corresponds to TRBD1 (6 bases). Trimming cost V 6 bases and J 0 bases, with 18 bases left between them. The CDR3 totals 16 residues. Per the germline V gene, CDR1 is MDHEN and CDR2 is SYDVKM.

The rearrangement links TRBV7-9 to TRBJ2-2, with 10 bases lining up with TRBD2. The trim removed 7 bases at V and 5 bases at J, leaving 10 bases unmatched. This CDR3 spans 16 amino acids. Germline V gene data show CDR1 as SEHNR and CDR2 as FQNEAQ (reference sequence). For the CDR3, the DNA is TGTGCCAGCACCTCAGGCGGAGCGGGAGGGACCGGGGAGCTGTTTTTT. This encodes CASTSGGAGGTGELFF.

V and J are TRBV18 and TRBJ1-1; D perhaps matches TRBD1 (6 bases). Germline values: CDR1 KGHSH, CDR2 LQKENI. The V end was cut by 0 bases, the J end by 5 bases, with 13 bases between. The CDR3 has 15 amino acids. The CDR3 DNA is TGTGCCAGCTCACCACCAGGGCAGGGGAGGACTGAAGCTTTCTTT. This sequence encodes CASSPPGQGRTEAFF.

This chain joins TRBV28 and TRBJ1-3; D is ambiguous. The V and J ends lost 4 bases and 2 bases respectively, with 9 bases between them. Germline-derived CDR1 and CDR2 are MDHEN and SYDVKM. The CDR3 spans 14 residues. The CDR3, as DNA: TGTGCCAGCAGTTCGATCGGTCCTGGAAACACCATATATTTT. Residues: CASSSIGPGNTIYF.

The chain joins TRBV5-1 to TRBJ1-2, with D perhaps matching TRBD1 (6 bases). Germline values: CDR1 SGHRS, CDR2 YFSETQ. The germline V and J ends were trimmed by 3 bases and 5 bases, with 11 bases remaining between them. CDR3 size: 13 residues. Here the CDR3 DNA reads TGCGCCAGCAGCTCTGGACAGCGTTATGGCTACACCTTC. Encoded protein: CASSSGQRYGYTF. Full variable domain (remainder filled in from reference TRBV5-1 and TRBJ1-2): KAGVTQTPRYLIKTRGQQVTLSCSPISGHRSVSWYQQTPGQGLQFLFEYFSETQRNKGNFPGRFSGRQFSNSRSEMNVSTLELGDSALYLCASSSGQRYGYTFGSGTRLTVV.

The chain uses TRBV6-6 and TRBJ2-5; D is possibly TRBD2 (6 bases). This CDR3 has 15 residues. CDR1 is MNHNY, CDR2 SVGAGI, per germline (reference sequence). Trimming stripped 0 bases from V and 4 bases from J, with 12 bases between. The CDR3 spells CASSYSVLGGETQYF. DNA for the CDR3: TGTGCCAGCAGTTACTCAGTCCTCGGGGGAGAGACCCAGTACTTC.